This paragraph reports one T cell receptor (beta chain). Its target is unknown. This sample was taken from a study of OX40 agonist ivuxolimab in advanced cancers. Study-wide background: The dose-escalation cohort had hepatocellular carcinoma, melanoma, renal cell or head and neck cancer.

The repertoire was sequenced with immunoSEQ multiplex PCR; TCRdb's copy has only in-frame clones and lacks some. The repertoire holds around 72,000 clones, 80% to 90% seen once, with around 1% in the top ten. In germline, CDR1 is SNHLY, CDR2 FYNNEI. V lost 7 bases to trimming and J lost 0 bases, with 13 bases between them. This CDR3 spans 15 amino acids. Study-wide points: Not determined was the antigen specificity of the expanded peripheral T cells. Among T cells, CD8+ cells averaged more expanded clones than CD4+ cells.

The chain is built from TRBV2 and TRBJ2-1, with D perhaps matching TRBD1 or TRBD2 (5 bases each). Material: CD4+ or CD8+ T cells sorted from blood, obtained in a trial of the OX40 agonist ivuxolimab. This clonotype was obtained from an adult with an advanced solid tumor such as melanoma, head and neck, liver or kidney cancer. CDR3 sequence (DNA): TGTGCCAGCACTGGGGGTGAAAGCTCCTACAATGAGCAGTTCTTC. Amino acid sequence: CASTGGESSYNEQFF.